This T cell receptor (beta chain) was sequenced in a study of metastatic and nonmetastatic thyroid tumors. Original analysis: Researchers built a distant-metastasis classifier for papillary thyroid cancer that drew on CDR3 differences across clinicopathological groups. TCRdb recomputed clones from the PCR reads via MiXCR. The V and J calls and clone size are TCRdb's, not the authors'. The table has fewer than 20,000 clones, less than 30% seen once. The CDR3 runs 15 residues. The germline CDR1 and CDR2 sequences are KGHDR and SFDVKD. The V end was cut by 3 bases, the J end by 4 bases, with 14 bases between. All patients were treatment-naive before thyroid surgery.

This chain joins TRBV24-1 and TRBJ1-2, with D unclear. The sample comprised tumor tissue. This receptor was identified in a male donor with papillary thyroid cancer or a benign thyroid nodule (not recorded which). Some clones in this sample may be carry-over from other donors' samples. CDR3 sequence reads: CATSDDSTEAYGYTF. The CDR3 nucleotides are TGTGCCACCAGTGATGACTCGACCGAAGCCTATGGCTACACCTTC.